The 5 T cell receptor beta chains presented below share a single source sample, sequenced in a study of blood T cells in healthy people across ages. The authors ran a second PCR of 7 to 11 cycles using a sample-barcoded 5' primer and a J-beta primer mix. TCRdb processed the 5' RACE reads anew with MiXCR; each CDR3 protein has one entry. Of hundreds of thousands of distinct CDR3 sequences listed, more than 45% were seen once; the top ten hold around 22%. Sequenced: blood. The receptors here all came from a man in his thirties or forties in good health.

This clonotype was picked up one time. The gene calls are TRBV27 and TRBJ2-4; 13 bases fit TRBD2. This CDR3 is 15 amino acids long. Germline loops: CDR1 MNHEY, CDR2 SMNVEV (reference sequence). The junction had 5 bases not matched to a gene; V was cut back by 5 bases and J by 7 bases. DNA of the CDR3: TGTGCCAGCAGTCTGGGACTAGCGGGGACGAACATTCAGTACTTC. Its translation is CASSLGLAGTNIQYF.

This clonotype has more than one count but fewer than ten. This chain joins TRBV29-1 and TRBJ2-7; the match to TRBD1 covers 9 bases. J gave up 5 bases and V 5 bases, and 4 bases lay outside the gene matches. Germline-derived CDR1 and CDR2 are SQVTM and ANQGSEA. This CDR3 is 12 amino acids long. The CDR3 protein is CSVRTGEDEQYF. The CDR3 nucleotides are TGCAGCGTTAGGACAGGGGAGGACGAGCAGTACTTC.

The chain links TRBV7-9 to TRBJ2-1; TRBD2 matches 10 bases. The CDR3 runs to 15 residues. The germline V gene has CDR1 SEHNR and CDR2 FQNEAQ (reference sequence). V lost 6 bases to trimming and J lost 10 bases; unmatched junction nucleotides: 12. CDR3 in DNA: TGTGCCAGCAGATCGGGACTAGCGCGGACGCGGGAGCAGTTCTTC. Protein sequence: CASRSGLARTREQFF.

This clonotype was seen only a few times. The gene calls are TRBV27 and TRBJ2-1; TRBD2 aligns across 8 bases. The ends lost 8 bases at V and 0 bases at J; junction bases unmatched: 6. Germline V gives CDR1 MNHEY, CDR2 SMNVEV (reference sequence). The CDR3 runs to 15 residues. The CDR3: CASVNSGISYNEQFF. The CDR3 DNA reads as TGTGCCAGCGTTAATAGCGGGATCTCCTACAATGAGCAGTTCTTC.

This chain uses TRBV12-3 or TRBV12-4 with TRBJ1-1; D is ambiguous. CDR3 length: 13 residues. V lost 0 bases to trimming and J lost 9 bases, with 11 bases between them. The DNA for the CDR3 is TGTGCCAGCAGTTTAGCAAGGGATACCCAAGCTTTCTTT. Amino acid sequence: CASSLARDTQAFF.